Reported below is one T cell receptor (beta chain). No antigen is known for it. Looked up from germline, CDR1 is MGHRA and CDR2 is YSYEKL. The CDR3 has 12 amino acids. Trimming pared 4 bases from V and 5 bases from J, leaving 5 bases between. This specimen belongs to a study of cytomegalovirus exposure and HLA in healthy donors. The study, taken as a whole, reports: A prior analysis recorded that most TCR beta V segments were productive about 87% or about 30% of the time. Later on, an analysis found that several of the most significant clusters appeared to be linked to common viral pathogens, which included parvovirus B19. Presence/absence analyses took donor sequencing depth as roughly uniform.

Each donor was nominally healthy when sampled (though unrecorded immune exposures were likely). The PCR had 60 Vbeta and 13 Jbeta primers. Only in-frame clones appear in the TCRdb table, and some are missing; sequencing was by immunoSEQ multiplex PCR. The sample records 170,000 or so clones, under 85% being singletons. The chain joins TRBV4-1 to TRBJ1-4, with D unclear. The TCR originated in a man between 45 and 60 years old in good health and CMV-seronegative. The sample was PBMCs. CDR3 sequence: CASSRVNEKLFF. The CDR3 region has the DNA TGCGCCAGCAGCCGAGTGAATGAAAAACTGTTTTTT.